Below are 7 T cell receptor gamma chains sequenced from a single sample in a study of human gamma delta and Vdelta1 T cells. TCRdb ran CATT on the PCR reads. Of 7,000 to 10,000 gamma-chain clones listed, around 45% are singletons. Their recognized antigens are unknown. Sequenced sample: Vdelta1 gamma-delta T cells from blood grown in culture (DOT cells). The source is a human donor in good health.

This chain joins TRGV4 and TRGJ1 or TRGJ2. The CDR3 runs 14 residues. The germline CDR1 and CDR2 sequences are EGSTGY and YDSYTSSV. The V and J ends lost 0 bases and 8 bases, in that order; junction bases with no gene match: 10. The CDR3 region is CATWDGAVRDKKLF. CDR3 coding DNA: TGTGCCACCTGGGATGGGGCGGTGAGAGATAAGAAACTCTTT.

Sample share makes this clone medium-sized. The V call is TRGV4, the J call TRGJ1 or TRGJ2. The CDR3 runs 13 residues. Trimming at V came to 6 bases and at J to 3 bases, leaving 8 bases not matched to a gene. Germline V CDR1 and CDR2: EGSTGY, YDSYTSSV. CDR3 sequence reads: CATWKNTYYKKLF. DNA of the CDR3: TGTGCCACCTGGAAAAATACTTATTATAAGAAACTCTTT.

A few counts support this clone. The chain couples TRGV4 to TRGJP1. CDR1 is EGSTGY and CDR2 is YDSYTSSV in the germline V gene. With 5 bases clipped from V and 4 bases from J, the junction kept 7 bases outside the gene matches. The CDR3 extends over 14 amino acids. The CDR3 here is CATWAPFTGWFKIF. For the CDR3, the DNA is TGTGCCACCTGGGCCCCATTCACTGGTTGGTTCAAGATATTT.

The chain couples TRGV5 to TRGJ1 or TRGJ2. V lost 1 base to trimming and J lost 0 bases; unmatched junction nucleotides: 6. The CDR3 sequence is 15 residues long. The germline V gene has CDR1 VINAFY and CDR2 YDVSNSKD. CDR3 protein: CATWDSRLNYYKKLF. CDR3 coding DNA: TGTGCCACCTGGGACAGCCGGCTGAATTATTATAAGAAACTCTTT.

Concerning this clone: Other DNA sequences in the sample encode the same CDR3. J is TRGJ1 or TRGJ2 and V is TRGV9. The CDR3 consists of 12 residues. V lost 2 bases to trimming and J lost 7 bases; unmatched junction nucleotides: 5. CDR1 is GITISATS and CDR2 is ISYDGTV in the germline V gene (reference sequence). The CDR3: CALWEGGYKKLF. CDR3 bases: TGTGCCTTGTGGGAGGGGGGCTATAAGAAACTCTTT.

The rearrangement uses TRGV4 and TRGJP2. Germline-derived CDR1 and CDR2 are EGSTGY and YDSYTSSV. There are 14 residues in the CDR3. V dropped 6 bases and J dropped 12; count of bases not matched to a gene: 16. In DNA, the CDR3 is TGTGCCACCTGGAGCGTAGTGATTGTTAGGATCAAGACGTTT. This codes for CATWSVVIVRIKTF.

Remarks on this clone: A much larger clone lies a single base off, so this may be a read error. The sample holds other DNA sequences that translate to the same CDR3. The chain couples TRGV9 to TRGJP2. The V gene's germline CDR1 is GITISATS and CDR2 ISYDGTV (reference sequence). The CDR3 totals 14 residues. In DNA, the CDR3 is TGTGCTTTGTGGGAGGTCCTGCTCGGTTGGATCAAGACGTTT. Its translation: CALWEVLLGWIKTF.